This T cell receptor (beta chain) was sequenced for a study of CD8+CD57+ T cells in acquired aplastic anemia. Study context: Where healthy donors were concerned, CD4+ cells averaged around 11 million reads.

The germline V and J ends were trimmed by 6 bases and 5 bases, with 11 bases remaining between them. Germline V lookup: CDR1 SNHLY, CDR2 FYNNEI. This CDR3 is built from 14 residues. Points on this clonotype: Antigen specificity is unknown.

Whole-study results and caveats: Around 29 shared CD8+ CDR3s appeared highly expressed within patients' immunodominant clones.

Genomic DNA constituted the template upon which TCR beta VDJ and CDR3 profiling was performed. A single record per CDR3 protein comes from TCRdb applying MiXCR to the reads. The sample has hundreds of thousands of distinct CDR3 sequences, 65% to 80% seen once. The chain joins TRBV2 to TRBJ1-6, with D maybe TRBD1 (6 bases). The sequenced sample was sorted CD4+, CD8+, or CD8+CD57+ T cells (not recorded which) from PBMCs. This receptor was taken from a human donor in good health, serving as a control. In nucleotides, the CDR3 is TGTGCCAGCAGCCAGGACAGCCATAATTCACCCCTCCACTTT. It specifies CASSQDSHNSPLHF.